Presented here are 5 T cell receptor beta chains from one specimen sequenced in a study of molecular identifiers for immune sequencing clone quantification. MiXCR, run by TCRdb on the PCR reads, gives a single entry per CDR3 protein. Of fewer than 30,000 distinct CDR3 sequences listed, roughly 18% are singletons. Sequenced sample: naive CD8+ T cells from blood, with Jurkat cell RNA spiked in. Subset reported: FACS-sorted CD8+CD4-CCR7+CD45RA+ naive T cells. These receptors originate from a human donor in good health. Some libraries in this study had Jurkat cell RNA spiked in.

This clonotype is termed medium-sized. The genes are TRBV29-1 and TRBJ2-3; 7 bases fit TRBD2. Looked up from germline, CDR1 is SQVTM and CDR2 is ANQGSEA. J was trimmed by 5 bases and V by 4 bases; bases with no gene match: 6. There are 13 residues in the CDR3. In DNA form, the CDR3 reads TGCAGCGTTGTCTCTCCTAGCGGAGATACGCAGTATTTT. Its translation: CSVVSPSGDTQYF.

Ten or more counts support this clonotype. This chain connects TRBV20-1 to TRBJ1-1, with no clear D. The germline V gene has CDR1 DFQATT and CDR2 SNEGSKA (reference sequence). V lost 0 bases and J lost 10, with 15 bases in between. The CDR3 loop spans 13 amino acids. Here the CDR3 DNA reads TGCAGTGCTAGAGATACAGCAACCTTATCAGCTTTCTTT. Translating gives CSARDTATLSAFF.

In this sample, this clonotype turned up many times. The gene calls are TRBV29-1 and TRBJ1-1; D is uncertain. There are 13 residues in the CDR3. Germline assignment: CDR1 SQVTM and CDR2 ANQGSEA. The V end was cut by 5 bases, the J end by 3 bases, with 13 bases between. The CDR3 bases are TGCAGCGTTTGGCTCGCTGGGGACACTGAAGCTTTCTTT. This sequence encodes CSVWLAGDTEAFF.

This clonotype was observed at least ten times. The rearrangement links TRBV6-2 or TRBV6-3 to TRBJ2-5; 8 bases map to TRBD2. The V gene's germline CDR1 is MNHEY and CDR2 SVGEGT. The V and J ends lost 2 bases and 1 base, in that order; junction bases with no gene match: 15. The CDR3 contains 19 residues. DNA for the CDR3: TGTGCCAGCAGTTACGAGCTAGGAACTAGCGGCCACGTCCAAGAGACCCAGTACTTC. This gives the protein CASSYELGTSGHVQETQYF.

Ten or more counts support this clonotype. The CDR3 reads CASSPRAGGDEQYF. The CDR3 bases are TGTGCCAGCAGCCCAAGAGCGGGGGGCGACGAGCAGTACTTC. This chain uses TRBV27 with TRBJ2-7; TRBD2 matches 9 bases. The J segment lost 5 bases and the V segment lost 6 bases, leaving 8 bases of the junction unmatched. The CDR3 has 14 residues. Germline V lookup: CDR1 MNHEY, CDR2 SMNVEV (reference sequence).